This TCR beta chain was identified during a study of cytomegalovirus exposure and HLA in healthy donors. CDR1 SNHLY and CDR2 FYNNEI come from the germline V gene. The V end lost 8 bases, the J end lost 6 bases, and 13 bases lay between the germline ends. The CDR3 length is 12 residues. Primers: 60 Vbeta forward and 13 Jbeta reverse. This table comes from immunoSEQ multiplex PCR, and its TCRdb copy is limited to in-frame clones, with some not included. Counted here are roughly 84,000 clones, roughly 63% occurring once; the ten biggest clones make up about 15%. The TCR sequence derives from a woman aged 40 to 55 in good health and CMV-seropositive. The sequencing input was PBMCs. The gene calls are TRBV2 and TRBJ1-1, with D perhaps matching TRBD1 (6 bases). The CDR3 DNA is TGTGCCAGCTTACTACAGGGTTCTGAAGCTTTCTTT. It specifies CASLLQGSEAFF.